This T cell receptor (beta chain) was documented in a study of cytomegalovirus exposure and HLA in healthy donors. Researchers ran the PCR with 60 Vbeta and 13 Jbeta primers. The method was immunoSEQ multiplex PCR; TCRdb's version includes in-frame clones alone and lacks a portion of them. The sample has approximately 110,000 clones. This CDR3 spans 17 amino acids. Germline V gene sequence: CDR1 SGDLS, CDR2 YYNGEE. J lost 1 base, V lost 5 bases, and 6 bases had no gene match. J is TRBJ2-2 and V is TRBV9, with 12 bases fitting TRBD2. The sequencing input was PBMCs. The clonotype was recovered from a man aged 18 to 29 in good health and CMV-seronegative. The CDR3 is CASSDGLAGKNTGELFF. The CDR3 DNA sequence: TGTGCCAGCAGTGACGGACTAGCGGGGAAGAACACCGGGGAGCTGTTTTTT.